These 13 T cell receptor beta chains share one sample of origin, sequenced in a study of shared clonotypes between healthy human individuals. The assay was immunoSEQ multiplex PCR, and TCRdb's table has in-frame clones only and misses some. This sample carries approximately 88,000 clones, 60% to 70% of them seen once, and the ten largest clones take roughly 50%. Sequencing was done on a sample of memory CD8+ T cells sorted from blood. Subset meaning: CD45RO+ cells pooled with CCR7-negative TemRA cells. Receptor source: a man younger than 40 in good health.

Ten or more counts support this clone. The chain has TRBV19 and TRBJ1-5; a possible D gene is TRBD1 (6 bases). The ends were cut back, 3 bases at V and 0 bases at J, with 6 bases in the middle. The length of the CDR3 is 14 residues. Germline CDR1 reads LNHDA; CDR2 reads SQIVND (reference sequence). CDR3 protein: CASSMGHSNQPQHF. The DNA for the CDR3 is TGTGCCAGTAGTATGGGACATAGCAATCAGCCCCAGCATTTT.

This chain uses TRBV7-2 with TRBJ2-1; 8 bases agree with TRBD1. Germline V gene data show CDR1 as SGHTA and CDR2 as FQGNSA. There are 16 residues in the CDR3. J gave up 7 bases and V 3 bases, and 11 bases lay outside the gene matches. This CDR3 reads CASSFGQGARWNEQFF. The CDR3 DNA reads as TGTGCCAGCAGCTTCGGGCAGGGGGCGCGATGGAATGAGCAGTTCTTC.

This sequence joins TRBV4-3 and TRBJ2-2; 8 bases are shared with TRBD2. Germline V gene data show CDR1 as LGHNA and CDR2 as YSLEER. This CDR3 region has 17 residues. V lost 3 bases and J lost 3; bases outside the gene matches: 9. The CDR3 region is CASSHDRTSRYTGELFF. The CDR3 region has the DNA TGCGCCAGCAGCCACGACAGGACTAGCAGGTACACCGGGGAGCTGTTTTTT.

The chain links TRBV18 to TRBJ2-6; D remains unclear. This CDR3 is 14 amino acids long. Trimming took off 5 bases at V and 0 bases at J, with 5 bases between the two ends. From germline, CDR1 is KGHSH and CDR2 LQKENI. CDR3 in amino acids: CASSEISGANVLTF. As DNA, the CDR3 is TGTGCCAGCTCAGAAATCTCTGGGGCCAACGTCCTGACTTTC.

The genes are TRBV7-8 and TRBJ2-7, with TRBD1 identical over 9 bases. Trimming removed 3 bases from V and 2 bases from J; junction bases left unmatched: 14. The CDR3 has 18 amino acids. Germline values: CDR1 SGHVS, CDR2 FQNEAQ. CDR3 DNA sequence: TGTGCCAGCAGCTTCCTAAAGACCCCGGGACAGGGAACCTACGAGCAGTACTTC. It specifies CASSFLKTPGQGTYEQYF.

Notes on this clone: The junction and the germline gene differ at one end; a read error may be behind it. The rearrangement joins TRBV18 to TRBJ2-3; D gene uncertain. CDR1 is KGHSH, CDR2 LQKENI, per germline. CDR3 size: 13 residues. CDR3 bases: TGTGCCAGCGCACCCGGGTTTACAGATACGCAGTATTTT. Its protein product is CASAPGFTDTQYF.

The V gene is TRBV6-4, the J gene TRBJ2-6, with D tentatively TRBD1 (6 bases). V gave up 2 bases and J gave up 4 bases, with 15 bases separating them. The CDR3 is 17 residues long. CDR1 MRHNA and CDR2 SNTAGT come from the germline V gene. The CDR3 nucleotides read TGTGCCAGCAGTGACGGAAAGGCAGGGGAAGGGGCCAACGTCCTGACTTTC. This gives the protein CASSDGKAGEGANVLTF.

This sequence joins TRBV6-5 and TRBJ2-1; D gene unclear. Trimming took off 5 bases at V and 3 bases at J, with 8 bases between the two ends. The CDR3 covers 13 residues. The germline gives CDR1 MNHEY, CDR2 SVGAGI. As DNA, the CDR3 is TGTGCCAGCAGTGATCGCGTCTACAATGAGCAGTTCTTC. Protein sequence: CASSDRVYNEQFF.

CDR3 coding DNA: TGTGCCACCGCAGACAGGATGGCCGGGGAGCTGTTTTTT. Its translation: CATADRMAGELFF. The J gene is TRBJ2-2, the V gene TRBV19; D possibly corresponds to TRBD1 (6 bases). CDR3 length: 13 residues. Deletions cut 10 bases from V and 6 bases from J, with 15 bases between. The germline gives CDR1 LNHDA, CDR2 SQIVND (reference sequence).

This clone was seen just once. This chain joins TRBV10-3 and TRBJ2-1; 12 nucleotides align to TRBD2. CDR3 length equals 17 residues. The V segment lost 9 bases and the J segment 6 bases; nucleotides outside the gene matches: 15. The V gene's germline CDR1 is ENHRY and CDR2 SYGVKD. CDR3 amino acids: CAITPEDRLAGVNEQFF. DNA for the CDR3: TGTGCCATAACTCCGGAGGATCGACTAGCGGGAGTCAATGAGCAGTTCTTC.

The chain recombines TRBV10-3 with TRBJ2-2; 9 bases align to TRBD1. Per the germline V gene, CDR1 is ENHRY and CDR2 is SYGVKD. The CDR3 has 19 amino acids. The V segment lost 3 bases and the J segment 2 bases; nucleotides outside the gene matches: 13. This CDR3 reads CAISESDRGNKVNTGELFF. For the CDR3, the DNA is TGTGCCATCAGTGAATCAGACAGGGGGAATAAGGTAAACACCGGGGAGCTGTTTTTT.

The rearrangement links TRBV6-1 to TRBJ1-5; D is ambiguous. Trimming pared 2 bases from V and 0 bases from J, leaving 11 bases between. The CDR3 runs 16 residues. The V gene's germline CDR1 is MNHNS and CDR2 SASEGT. The CDR3: CASSERTLYSNQPQHF. CDR3 in DNA: TGTGCCAGCAGTGAAAGAACACTATATAGCAATCAGCCCCAGCATTTT.

This chain links TRBV9 with TRBJ2-5, with D possibly being TRBD2 (6 bases). The length of the CDR3 is 15 residues. Germline V gene data show CDR1 as SGDLS and CDR2 as YYNGEE. The V and J ends lost 4 bases and 1 base respectively, with 14 bases between them. The CDR3: CASSFSGSGQETQYF. DNA of the CDR3: TGTGCCAGCAGCTTTAGCGGCAGCGGCCAAGAGACCCAGTACTTC.